Below, 32 T cell receptor beta chains from the same sample are listed, as sequenced in a study of cytomegalovirus exposure and HLA in healthy donors. This PCR relied on a set of 60 Vbeta primers and 13 Jbeta primers. Clones were sequenced by immunoSEQ multiplex PCR, and TCRdb holds only the in-frame ones, with some missing. This sample has 100,000 or so clones, with about 74% found just once. The sample consisted of PBMCs. The origin of the receptors is a female donor in good health and CMV-seropositive.

This chain uses TRBV5-4 with TRBJ2-1; TRBD1 might be the D (7 bases). V lost 2 bases and J lost 9, with 15 bases in between. CDR3 length: 14 residues. Germline loops: CDR1 SGHNT, CDR2 YYREEE (reference sequence). As DNA, the CDR3 is TGTGCCAGCAGCTTAACTCTGGAGGGGGCTGAGCAGTTCTTC. Translation gives CASSLTLEGAEQFF. Full variable domain (missing parts from reference TRBV5-4 and TRBJ2-1): ETGVTQSPTHLIKTRGQQVTLRCSSQSGHNTVSWYQQALGQGPQFIFQYYREEENGRGNFPPRFSGLQFPNYSSELNVNALELDDSALYLCASSLTLEGAEQFFGPGTRLTVL.

The gene calls are TRBV5-1 and TRBJ2-7; 8 bases align to TRBD1. Germline V lookup: CDR1 SGHRS, CDR2 YFSETQ. This CDR3 has 14 amino acids. The V and J ends lost 4 bases and 6 bases, in that order; junction bases with no gene match: 9. The CDR3 loop is CASSPGQGKVEQYF. The CDR3 DNA reads TGCGCCAGCAGCCCTGGACAGGGAAAAGTCGAGCAGTACTTC.

The genes are TRBV19 and TRBJ1-5; possibly TRBD1 for D (5 bases). The CDR3 spans 16 residues. The V end lost 1 base, the J end lost 3 bases, and 13 bases lay between the germline ends. CDR1 is LNHDA and CDR2 is SQIVND in the germline V gene (reference sequence). The CDR3 DNA follows: TGTGCCAGTAGTATAGGGGGCAGGTTACACAATCAGCCCCAGCATTTT. It specifies CASSIGGRLHNQPQHF.

The chain links TRBV5-8 to TRBJ2-7; a weak D match, TRBD1 (6 bases). V lost 6 bases and J lost 3, with 19 bases in between. The germline V gene has CDR1 SGHTS and CDR2 YDEGEE. The CDR3 covers 15 residues. The CDR3: CASTLRGGMVYEQYF. CDR3 in DNA: TGTGCCAGCACCCTGAGAGGGGGTATGGTCTACGAGCAGTACTTC.

V gene TRBV5-1 combines with J gene TRBJ1-1; D is undetermined. V was clipped by 4 bases and J by 6 bases, with 13 bases between them. The CDR3 is 13 amino acids. The germline V gene has CDR1 SGHRS and CDR2 YFSETQ. CDR3 coding DNA: TGCGCCAGCAGCCTCCGGGGTCAGCCTGAAGCTTTCTTT. Amino acid sequence: CASSLRGQPEAFF.

The chain joins TRBV19 to TRBJ1-1; weak D call: TRBD1 (5 bases). V lost 7 bases and J lost 0, with 9 bases in between. The CDR3 contains 13 residues. CDR1 LNHDA and CDR2 SQIVND come from the germline V gene (reference sequence). Here the CDR3 reads CASKEGMNTEAFF. CDR3 in DNA: TGTGCCAGTAAGGAGGGGATGAACACTGAAGCTTTCTTT.

For the CDR3, the DNA is TGTGCCAGCAGTTTCGGGGGCTACGAGCAGTACTTC. Protein product: CASSFGGYEQYF. The rearrangement links TRBV27 to TRBJ2-7, with D possibly matching TRBD2 (6 bases). The CDR3 covers 12 residues. Germline V gene sequence: CDR1 MNHEY, CDR2 SMNVEV (reference sequence). Trimming cost V 3 bases and J 3 bases, with 6 bases left between them.

V is TRBV27 and J is TRBJ2-7; 10 bases map to TRBD1. CDR1 MNHEY and CDR2 SMNVEV come from the germline V gene (reference sequence). The V segment lost 6 bases and the J segment 3 bases; nucleotides outside the gene matches: 17. This CDR3 is 18 amino acids long. The CDR3 coding sequence is TGTGCCAGCAGCACCAAACCCACGACAGGGGGCCAACACTACGAGCAGTACTTC. Residues: CASSTKPTTGGQHYEQYF.

The chain is built from TRBV6-5 and TRBJ1-6; D is perhaps TRBD1 (6 bases). Looked up from germline, CDR1 is MNHEY and CDR2 is SVGAGI. The CDR3 covers 15 residues. Trimming left V 8 bases short and J 6 bases short, with 17 bases between. The CDR3 nucleotides read TGTGCCAGCTTAAGCGGGGGGGCGGGTAATTCACCCCTCCACTTT. Translation gives CASLSGGAGNSPLHF.

The V gene is TRBV19, the J gene TRBJ1-1; possible D gene TRBD1, 5 bases. Germline CDR1 LNHDA, CDR2 SQIVND (reference sequence). V was cut by 3 bases and J by 1 base, with 9 bases left in between. CDR3 size: 14 residues. This CDR3 is CASSIRQKNTEAFF. CDR3 in DNA: TGTGCCAGTAGTATTAGACAGAAGAACACTGAAGCTTTCTTT.

V gene TRBV7-2 combines with J gene TRBJ2-7, with D perhaps matching TRBD1 (6 bases). V dropped 5 bases and J dropped 6 bases, with 11 bases sitting between them. The CDR3 sequence is 12 residues long. Per germline, CDR1 SGHTA and CDR2 FQGNSA. CDR3 DNA sequence: TGTGCCAGCAGCCTCTACAGGGCCGAGCAGTACTTC. Amino acid sequence: CASSLYRAEQYF.

This clone was seen a single time. This rearrangement joins TRBV7-3 to TRBJ2-4, with 8 nucleotides matching TRBD1. V gave up 5 bases and J gave up 3 bases; unmatched junction bases: 6. Germline CDR1 reads SGHTA; CDR2 reads FQGTGA. This CDR3 is built from 15 residues. DNA for the CDR3: TGTGCCAGCAGCCCTACGGGGACAGGCAAAAACATTCAGTACTTC. This encodes CASSPTGTGKNIQYF.

The rearrangement links TRBV28 to TRBJ1-5, with unresolved D. Germline loops: CDR1 MDHEN, CDR2 SYDVKM. The CDR3 runs to 15 residues. V lost 3 bases, J lost 7 bases, and 16 bases lay in between. CDR3 coding DNA: TGTGCCAGCAGTTTCCCCCGTGAGGGTGTACAGCCCCAGCATTTT. This sequence encodes CASSFPREGVQPQHF.

The chain is built from TRBV28 and TRBJ2-1; 12 bases fit TRBD1. The V gene end was trimmed by 6 bases and the J gene end by 8 bases; junction bases not matched to a gene: 11. The length of the CDR3 is 16 residues. Germline V CDR1 and CDR2: MDHEN, SYDVKM. The DNA of the CDR3 is TGTGCCAGCAGGCAGTCCGGGACAGGGGGCAGGGATGAGCAGTTCTTC. Translation gives CASRQSGTGGRDEQFF.

The rearrangement links TRBV6-1 to TRBJ1-3; D gene ambiguous. Trimming removed 2 bases from V and 0 bases from J, with 17 bases in between. CDR1 is MNHNS and CDR2 is SASEGT in the germline V gene. This CDR3 region has 18 residues. The CDR3 region is CASSERLTTTSSGNTIYF. The DNA for the CDR3 is TGTGCCAGCAGTGAACGATTGACGACAACGAGCTCTGGAAACACCATATATTTT.

CDR3 sequence (DNA): TGTGCCAGCAGCTTTCAGGGGGGCCCTGAAGCTTTCTTT. Translating it yields CASSFQGGPEAFF. V is TRBV5-8 and J is TRBJ1-1; 7 bases map to TRBD1. J lost 6 bases, V lost 2 bases, and 4 bases had no gene match. CDR3 length equals 13 residues. Germline V gene sequence: CDR1 SGHTS, CDR2 YDEGEE.

The V call is TRBV29-1, the J call TRBJ1-2; the D is unclear. The V gene's germline CDR1 is SQVTM and CDR2 ANQGSEA. This CDR3 spans 14 amino acids. V was shortened by 3 bases and J by 4 bases, with 15 bases between the two germline ends. CDR3 amino acids: CSVDRPSEGYGYTF. CDR3 DNA sequence: TGCAGCGTTGACAGACCCTCCGAGGGCTATGGCTACACCTTC.

CDR3: CASSPTARTDTQYF. The CDR3 nucleotides are TGTGCCAGCTCACCGACAGCCCGCACAGATACGCAGTATTTT. This chain joins TRBV28 and TRBJ2-3, with D possibly matching TRBD1 (5 bases). Germline V CDR1 and CDR2: MDHEN, SYDVKM. The CDR3 runs to 14 residues. Trimming took 8 bases from V and 1 from J, leaving 13 bases between them.

This clone was detected once. The rearrangement joins TRBV28 to TRBJ2-7, with D unclear. This CDR3 spans 12 amino acids. Germline CDR1 reads MDHEN; CDR2 reads SYDVKM. V was shortened by 5 bases and J by 2 bases, with 7 bases between the two germline ends. The CDR3 DNA follows: TGTGCCAGCAGTGAGCGAACCTACGAGCAGTACTTC. Amino acid sequence: CASSERTYEQYF.

The V call is TRBV19, the J call TRBJ2-1; 8 nucleotides agree with TRBD1. Trimming cost V 6 bases and J 1 base; bases outside gene matches: 11. Germline V gives CDR1 LNHDA, CDR2 SQIVND (reference sequence). The CDR3 runs to 17 residues. The CDR3 is CASRGQEITNSYNEQFF. CDR3 nucleotides: TGTGCCAGTAGGGGACAGGAGATAACTAATTCCTACAATGAGCAGTTCTTC. Using reference TRBV19 and TRBJ2-1 for the parts outside the CDR3, the full variable domain is DGGITQSPKYLFRKEGQNVTLSCEQNLNHDAMYWYRQDPGQGLRLIYYSQIVNDFQKGDIAEGYSVSREKKESFPLTVTSAQKNPTAFYLCASRGQEITNSYNEQFFGPGTRLTVL.

J is TRBJ2-3 and V is TRBV19; tentatively, D is TRBD1 (5 bases). The germline V gene encodes CDR1 LNHDA and CDR2 SQIVND (reference sequence). CDR3 length: 14 amino acids. V lost 7 bases and J lost 5, with 16 bases in between. The CDR3 spells CASKPRPDRDTQYF. In nucleotides, the CDR3 is TGTGCCAGTAAACCGAGGCCTGACAGAGATACGCAGTATTTT. Full variable domain (missing parts from reference TRBV19 and TRBJ2-3): DGGITQSPKYLFRKEGQNVTLSCEQNLNHDAMYWYRQDPGQGLRLIYYSQIVNDFQKGDIAEGYSVSREKKESFPLTVTSAQKNPTAFYLCASKPRPDRDTQYFGPGTRLTVL.

The rearrangement uses TRBV15 and TRBJ1-2, with D perhaps TRBD1 (5 bases). V gave up 3 bases and J gave up 8 bases, with 13 bases separating them. The CDR3 has 13 amino acids. The germline CDR1 and CDR2 sequences are LNHNV and YYDKDF (reference sequence). The CDR3 sequence: CATSSGGNRGYTF. CDR3 DNA sequence: TGTGCCACCAGCAGCGGGGGGAATAGGGGCTACACCTTC.

CDR3 in amino acids: CASSFGRVSSHNEQFF. CDR3 in DNA: TGTGCCAGCAGCTTCGGGCGGGTCTCTTCCCACAATGAGCAGTTCTTC. This chain joins TRBV11-2 and TRBJ2-1; possible D gene TRBD2, 5 bases. V shed 3 bases and J shed 5 bases, with 17 bases lying between them. Germline values: CDR1 SGHAT, CDR2 FQNNGV. This CDR3 is 16 amino acids long.

V is TRBV28 and J is TRBJ2-1; no reliable D call. Germline V lookup: CDR1 MDHEN, CDR2 SYDVKM. The CDR3 runs 12 residues. The V gene lost 0 bases and the J gene lost 7 bases, with 4 bases spanning the gap. CDR3 bases: TGTGCCAGCAGTTTATGGTCTAATGAGCAGTTCTTC. Translated: CASSLWSNEQFF.

This clone appeared once. The chain uses TRBV5-1 and TRBJ2-2; a possible D gene is TRBD2 (6 bases). The V and J ends lost 6 bases and 6 bases respectively, with 18 bases between them. CDR3 length: 15 residues. The germline V gene encodes CDR1 SGHRS and CDR2 YFSETQ. CDR3 loop: CASTPGGVLAGELFF. The CDR3 coding sequence is TGCGCCAGCACCCCCGGCGGGGTATTGGCCGGGGAGCTGTTTTTT.

This chain joins TRBV15 and TRBJ1-4; D is ambiguous. This CDR3 comprises 15 residues. The germline CDR1 and CDR2 sequences are LNHNV and YYDKDF (reference sequence). The V end was cut by 0 bases, the J end by 7 bases, with 12 bases between. In nucleotides, the CDR3 is TGTGCCACCAGCAGAGAACGGAGCCCGGGTGAAAAACTGTTTTTT. As protein: CATSRERSPGEKLFF.

The chain links TRBV2 to TRBJ2-3; D is unclear. CDR1 and CDR2 (germline): SNHLY, FYNNEI. Between the trimmed V and J ends, which lost 4 bases and 0 bases, there was a span of 11 bases. This CDR3 has 15 residues. CDR3 region: CASSVGETSTDTQYF. As DNA, the CDR3 is TGTGCCAGCAGTGTCGGCGAGACTAGCACAGATACGCAGTATTTT.

The chain recombines TRBV27 with TRBJ2-5, with D maybe TRBD2 (5 bases). CDR3 size: 15 residues. CDR1 is MNHEY and CDR2 is SMNVEV in the germline V gene (reference sequence). V dropped 0 bases and J dropped 3 bases, with 11 bases sitting between them. This CDR3 reads CASSLSAGYKETQYF. CDR3 DNA: TGTGCCAGCAGTTTATCGGCGGGTTACAAAGAGACCCAGTACTTC.

The chain combines TRBV30 with TRBJ1-1, with TRBD1 as a possible D gene (5 bases). The V gene lost 5 bases and the J gene lost 2 bases, with 18 bases spanning the gap. The CDR3 loop spans 15 amino acids. CDR1 GTSNPN and CDR2 SVGIG come from the germline V gene (reference sequence). The CDR3 region is CAWGTGLSINTEAFF. The CDR3 region has the DNA TGTGCCTGGGGTACGGGACTTTCGATCAACACTGAAGCTTTCTTT.

This chain joins TRBV5-1 and TRBJ2-2; no clear D gene. The V and J ends lost 5 bases and 6 bases respectively, with 17 bases between them. The germline V gene has CDR1 SGHRS and CDR2 YFSETQ. The CDR3 has 15 amino acids. CDR3 residues: CASRHPGFNSGELFF. The CDR3 DNA is TGCGCCAGCAGACACCCCGGGTTTAACTCCGGGGAGCTGTTTTTT.

The chain combines TRBV10-3 with TRBJ2-7, with a weak D call TRBD1 (5 bases). V was trimmed by 0 bases and J by 2 bases, leaving 14 bases between them. CDR3 length equals 16 residues. Germline V gene lookup returns CDR1 ENHRY and CDR2 SYGVKD. In DNA form, the CDR3 reads TGTGCCATCAGTGAGTCGGCCCAGGGCCTTACCTACGAGCAGTACTTC. The encoded protein is CAISESAQGLTYEQYF.

The table lists this clone with a few counts. The genes are TRBV4-1 and TRBJ1-5; D is perhaps TRBD1 (5 bases). This CDR3 has 15 residues. Germline V lookup: CDR1 MGHRA, CDR2 YSYEKL. V lost 8 bases and J lost 0, with 14 bases in between. The CDR3 loop is CASCLREDSNQPQHF. The CDR3 bases are TGCGCCAGCTGTCTCAGGGAGGATAGCAATCAGCCCCAGCATTTT.